This TCR beta chain was identified during a study of T cell responses to AZD1222 COVID-19 vaccine. A note on this clone: Its antigen is unidentified.

Study-wide points: Repertoire collection took place solely once the T cell response had peaked.

This CDR3 region has 19 residues. Germline CDR1 PRHDT, CDR2 FYEKMQ (reference sequence). The V gene end was trimmed by 3 bases and the J gene end by 4 bases; junction bases not matched to a gene: 16. The repertoire was sequenced with immunoSEQ multiplex PCR; TCRdb's copy has only in-frame clones and lacks some. Of around 70,000 clones listed, 88% are singletons. The sequence was collected from an adult in good health. The sequencing used peripheral blood, collected on day 0 of AZD1222 vaccination. The chain combines TRBV13 with TRBJ2-3; 10 nucleotides match TRBD2. The CDR3, as DNA: TGTGCCAGCAGCTTGACCCTAGCGGGGGTTTCACCGAACCCAGATACGCAGTATTTT. Protein product: CASSLTLAGVSPNPDTQYF.